This record covers a single T cell receptor beta chain. The sample belongs to a study of cytotoxic CD8 clonotypes in ibrutinib-treated CLL. Libraries were prepared by immunoSEQ multiplex PCR; TCRdb keeps only in-frame clonotypes and omits some of them. The repertoire includes a few hundred thousand clones, 60% to 75% of them detected once, and 15% sits in the top ten. Germline V lookup: CDR1 SGDLS, CDR2 YYNGEE. CDR3 length equals 15 residues. Trimming pared 4 bases from V and 0 bases from J, leaving 10 bases between. This sample comprised PBMCs, obtained after 24 months of ibrutinib treatment. This receptor was obtained from a human donor with chronic lymphocytic leukemia. The chain carries TRBV9 and TRBJ2-2; the D gene is possibly TRBD1 (6 bases). The CDR3 coding sequence is TGTGCCAGCAGCCGACAGGACGCGAACACCGGGGAGCTGTTTTTT. Its protein product is CASSRQDANTGELFF.